These 14 T cell receptor beta chains originate from one sample sequenced in a study of CD8 T cells in ankylosing spondylitis. These receptors are not linked to any known antigen. TCRdb re-derived calls from the 5' RACE reads in MiXCR, one entry per CDR3 protein. The sample contains approximately 220,000 distinct CDR3 sequences, around 19% of which appear only once. Study-wide points: A TCR beta motif made of about eight highly homologous variants seemed typical of ankylosing spondylitis blood.

The sample was blood, either unsorted or a sorted T cell fraction (not recorded which). The source of these receptors is a male donor with ankylosing spondylitis.

This chain connects TRBV6-1 to TRBJ2-7; D is undetermined. The CDR3 length is 15 residues. Germline CDR1 MNHNS, CDR2 SASEGT. V was shortened by 2 bases and J by 2 bases, with 13 bases between the two germline ends. The chain's CDR3 is CASSESSYLAYEQYF. The CDR3 coding sequence is TGTGCCAGCAGTGAAAGTAGCTACTTAGCCTACGAGCAGTACTTC.

The rearrangement links TRBV7-6 to TRBJ2-7; D not resolved. CDR3 length: 13 amino acids. Germline V gene sequence: CDR1 SGHVS, CDR2 FNYEAQ. The V end lost 0 bases, the J end lost 6 bases, and 9 bases lay between the germline ends. In nucleotides, the CDR3 is TGTGCCAGCAGCTTAGCGCCCCCCAGCGAGCAGTACTTC. This codes for CASSLAPPSEQYF.

The chain carries TRBV28 and TRBJ2-5, with a tentative D call TRBD2 (5 bases). Trimming removed 3 bases at V and 7 bases at J, with 15 bases between. CDR3 length: 14 residues. Germline V lookup: CDR1 MDHEN, CDR2 SYDVKM. For the CDR3, the DNA is TGTGCCAGCAGTTTGGCGGGCGGAGAAGGGACCCAGTACTTC. Residues: CASSLAGGEGTQYF.

This clonotype has more than one count but fewer than ten. V and J are TRBV9 and TRBJ2-3; the match to TRBD2 covers 9 bases. From germline, CDR1 is SGDLS and CDR2 YYNGEE. The CDR3 has 17 residues. V shed 4 bases and J 5 bases; nucleotides not matched to a gene: 14. This chain's CDR3 is CASSPALAGYAGDTQYF. The CDR3 DNA follows: TGTGCCAGCAGCCCTGCACTAGCGGGCTACGCGGGAGATACGCAGTATTTT.

The gene calls are TRBV6-1 and TRBJ1-1; 8 positions match TRBD1. J gave up 1 base and V 6 bases, and 7 bases lay outside the gene matches. Germline CDR1 and CDR2: MNHNS and SASEGT. CDR3 length: 15 amino acids. The CDR3 region is CASSSPGQENTEAFF. The CDR3 region has the DNA TGTGCCAGCAGCTCTCCGGGACAGGAGAACACTGAAGCTTTCTTT.

The rearrangement joins TRBV6-2 or TRBV6-3 to TRBJ2-4; a possible D gene is TRBD1 (5 bases). CDR1 is MNHEY, CDR2 SVGEGT, per germline. V lost 1 base and J 3 bases, leaving 10 bases between the germline ends. The CDR3 covers 15 residues. This chain's CDR3 is CASSYFLDNKNIQYF. In DNA, the CDR3 is TGTGCCAGCAGTTACTTTTTGGACAACAAAAACATTCAGTACTTC.

The table lists this clonotype with many counts. This sequence joins TRBV7-9 and TRBJ1-4; TRBD1 matches 9 bases. CDR1 and CDR2 (germline): SEHNR, FQNEAQ (reference sequence). CDR3 length: 14 residues. V trimming: 4 bases; J trimming: 6 bases; junction bases outside the gene matches: 3. CDR3 sequence: CASSYRDRDEKLFF. Written as DNA, the CDR3 is TGTGCCAGCAGCTACCGGGACAGGGATGAAAAACTGTTTTTT.

The gene calls are TRBV29-1 and TRBJ1-1; D not resolved. Deletions cut 8 bases from V and 4 bases from J, with 23 bases between. The CDR3 sequence is 15 residues long. Germline loops: CDR1 SQVTM, CDR2 ANQGSEA. The CDR3 region has the DNA TGCAGCCCGGGAGAGTTGGTAGGGCTGGGCACTGAAGCTTTCTTT. It specifies CSPGELVGLGTEAFF.

This clonotype was recorded a few times. The chain has TRBV9 and TRBJ2-2; 11 bases agree with TRBD1. CDR1 and CDR2 from the germline V gene are SGDLS and YYNGEE. This CDR3 region has 16 residues. V was clipped by 0 bases and J by 7 bases; unmatched bases: 5. The CDR3 coding sequence is TGTGCCAGCAGCGTAGGAGGGACAGGGGGTGACGGGGAGCTGTTTTTT. The encoded protein is CASSVGGTGGDGELFF.

The chain uses TRBV12-3 or TRBV12-4 and TRBJ2-7; TRBD1 aligns across 9 bases. After removal of 2 bases from V and 5 bases from J, the junction contained 4 bases not matched to a gene. This CDR3 has 14 amino acids. DNA for the CDR3: TGTGCCAGCAGTTTACAACAGGGGGCCGACGAGCAGTACTTC. Translated: CASSLQQGADEQYF.

This sequence joins TRBV4-1 and TRBJ2-5; TRBD1 or TRBD2 may be the D gene (6 bases each). Trimming removed 0 bases at V and 1 base at J, with 12 bases between. The CDR3 covers 16 residues. Germline CDR1 and CDR2: MGHRA and YSYEKL. In DNA, the CDR3 is TGCGCCAGCAGCCAAGATCGGGGGACACTCCAAGAGACCCAGTACTTC. Residues: CASSQDRGTLQETQYF.

Note on this clonotype: This is likely a read error, given that the CDR3 carries no conserved phenylalanine or tryptophan at its end. The rearrangement uses TRBV3-1 and TRBJ1-1; the D is unclear. This CDR3 comprises 19 residues. Deletions cut 0 bases from V and 2 bases from J, with 22 bases between. CDR1 is LGHDT and CDR2 is YNNKEL in the germline V gene (reference sequence). This CDR3 reads CASSQDRFAWSQKNTEAFL. The CDR3 DNA follows: TGTGCCAGCAGCCAAGATCGGTTTGCTTGGAGTCAGAAAAACACTGAAGCTTTCCTT.

The chain couples TRBV7-2 to TRBJ2-1; 9 positions agree with TRBD2. Germline trimming cut 5 bases from V and 9 bases from J; bases unmatched to any gene: 8. Germline V gene data show CDR1 as SGHTA and CDR2 as FQGNSA. The CDR3 runs 14 residues. The CDR3 region has the DNA TGTGCCAGCAGCCTGTTGACTAGCGGAACTGAGCAGTTCTTC. Protein sequence: CASSLLTSGTEQFF.

This clonotype was found many times. V gene TRBV12-3 or TRBV12-4 combines with J gene TRBJ2-7; maybe TRBD1 (6 bases). The CDR3 is 13 amino acids. With 4 bases removed from V and 2 bases from J, the gap between germline ends came to 9 bases. CDR3 DNA: TGTGCCAGCAGTTCCAGGGGCCCCTACGAGCAGTACTTC. Its translation: CASSSRGPYEQYF.